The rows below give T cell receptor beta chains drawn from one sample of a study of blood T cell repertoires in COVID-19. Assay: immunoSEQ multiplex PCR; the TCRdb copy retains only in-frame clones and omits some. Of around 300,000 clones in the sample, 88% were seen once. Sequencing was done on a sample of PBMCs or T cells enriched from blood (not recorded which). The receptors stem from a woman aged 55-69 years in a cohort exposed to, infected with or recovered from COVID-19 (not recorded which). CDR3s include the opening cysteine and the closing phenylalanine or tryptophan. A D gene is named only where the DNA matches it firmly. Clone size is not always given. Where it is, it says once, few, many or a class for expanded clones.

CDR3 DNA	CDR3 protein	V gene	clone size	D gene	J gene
TGTGCCAGCAGCCTCATTACAGGGTCTAGCAATCAGCCCCAGCATTTT	CASSLITGSSNQPQHF	TRBV5-6	.	.	TRBJ1-5
TGTGCCATATCAGTAGGGGACAGGGAGACAGATACGCAGTATTTT	CAISVGDRETDTQYF	TRBV10-3	.	TRBD1	TRBJ2-3
TGTGCCAGCAGGGGACAGTCGAAGACATACGAGCAGTACTTC	CASRGQSKTYEQYF	TRBV5-6	.	TRBD1	TRBJ2-7
TGTGCCAGTCGCAGGACAGGGGGGGGAAGGGAGCTGTTTTTT	CASRRTGGGRELFF	TRBV28	few	TRBD1	TRBJ2-2
TGTGCCAGCAGGCCTCAGGGGTCCTACGAGCAGTACTTC	CASRPQGSYEQYF	TRBV28	.	.	TRBJ2-7
TGTGCCACCAGTGATTTGCTCAGCAATCAGCCCCAGCATTTT	CATSDLLSNQPQHF	TRBV24-1	.	.	TRBJ1-5
TGCGCCAGCAGCATCGACGGGACAACTGGCTACGAGCAGTACTTC	CASSIDGTTGYEQYF	TRBV5-1	.	.	TRBJ2-7
TGTGCCACCAGTTTGGAGGGGGCCCAGCCCCAGCATTTT	CATSLEGAQPQHF	TRBV24-1	.	TRBD1	TRBJ1-5
TGTGCCACCATCCAGGGGGTATCCAGCAATCAGCCCCAGCATTTT	CATIQGVSSNQPQHF	TRBV5-4	.	TRBD1	TRBJ1-5
TGTGCCACCGGACTAGCGGGAGCGAACACCGGGGAGCTGTTTTTT	CATGLAGANTGELFF	TRBV24-1	.	TRBD2	TRBJ2-2
TGCGCCAGCAGCTTGGTGCAGGGAAGGGGCGAGCAGTACTTC	CASSLVQGRGEQYF	TRBV5-1	.	.	TRBJ2-7
TGCGCCAGCAGCTTGGTTGGGGACAGGCGCTACGAGCAGTACTTC	CASSLVGDRRYEQYF	TRBV5-1	.	TRBD1	TRBJ2-7
TGTGCCAGCACGGGACAGGGGGCAGAAGGCTACACCTTC	CASTGQGAEGYTF	TRBV2	.	TRBD1	TRBJ1-2
TGTGCCAGCAGCCATTCCGGGACTAGCGGGAGGAGGGGCACCGGGGAGCTGTTTTTT	CASSHSGTSGRRGTGELFF	TRBV7-2	.	TRBD2	TRBJ2-2
TGTGCCTGGAGTGAGACAGGATTCTACGAGCAGTACTTC	CAWSETGFYEQYF	TRBV30	few	.	TRBJ2-7
TGTGCCAGCAGCTTGAGGGGGATGGAGTCTGGAAACACCATATATTTT	CASSLRGMESGNTIYF	TRBV5-4	.	.	TRBJ1-3
TGTGCCAGCAGATCTTACAGGGATGTAACCAAAAACATTCAGTACTTC	CASRSYRDVTKNIQYF	TRBV27	.	.	TRBJ2-4
TGTGCCAGCATGTTTCTTCGGGATCAGCCCCAGCATTTT	CASMFLRDQPQHF	TRBV2	.	.	TRBJ1-5
TGTGCCTGGGAGAGGGGGACTGAAGCTTTCTTT	CAWERGTEAFF	TRBV30	.	.	TRBJ1-1
TGTGCCAGCCTAAACAGAATATCCATCTCTGGGGCCAACGTCCTGACTTTC	CASLNRISISGANVLTF	TRBV27	once	.	TRBJ2-6
TGTGCCAGCAGCGCCCGTGGACTAGCGGGAGTGAATGAGCAGTTCTTC	CASSARGLAGVNEQFF	TRBV7-2	.	TRBD2	TRBJ2-1
TGTGCCAGCAGCTTAGTAGGCCGGGCCAGGGGTAATGAGCAGTTCTTC	CASSLVGRARGNEQFF	TRBV7-9	.	.	TRBJ2-1
TGTGCCAGCAGCTTCCGGGGTAACTATGGCTACACCTTC	CASSFRGNYGYTF	TRBV5-6	once	.	TRBJ1-2
TGTGCCAGCACGGCGGGGAACTTAAATGAAAAACTGTTTTTT	CASTAGNLNEKLFF	TRBV11-2	.	.	TRBJ1-4
TGTGCCATCAGTGGCCCCGGAAGCGGCACAGATACGCAGTATTTT	CAISGPGSGTDTQYF	TRBV10-3	.	.	TRBJ2-3
TGTGCCAGCAGTTTATGGGTGGGGGGGAACACCGGGGAGCTGTTTTTT	CASSLWVGGNTGELFF	TRBV27	once	.	TRBJ2-2
TGCGCCAGCAGTCAATCGGGGGGGGTACTTTACACAGATACGCAGTATTTT	CASSQSGGVLYTDTQYF	TRBV23-1	.	TRBD2	TRBJ2-3
TGTGCCACCGGAGGGCAGGGCGGGACCGGGGAGCTGTTTTTT	CATGGQGGTGELFF	TRBV19	.	.	TRBJ2-2
TGTGCCAGCAGTTTTCGGCAGACTTCCTACGAGCAGTACTTC	CASSFRQTSYEQYF	TRBV28	.	.	TRBJ2-7
TGTGCCAGCAGTTACAAAGCGGGAGCGTACGAGCAGTACTTC	CASSYKAGAYEQYF	TRBV6-5	.	TRBD2	TRBJ2-7
TGTGCCAGTAGTATGGGGACAGGCGCTTACAATGAGCAGTTCTTC	CASSMGTGAYNEQFF	TRBV19	.	TRBD1	TRBJ2-1
TGTGCCAGCAGTTTATGGACAGGACCAGAGCAGTACTTC	CASSLWTGPEQYF	TRBV28	.	.	TRBJ2-7
TGTGCCAGCAGCCCTGGGGACAGGGGTTCTTTGATAGAGTACGAGCAGTACTTC	CASSPGDRGSLIEYEQYF	TRBV7-4	.	TRBD1	TRBJ2-7
TGTGCCAGCAGCCTAGGACGACAGGGGGCTCGGGGCTACACCTTC	CASSLGRQGARGYTF	TRBV28	few	TRBD1	TRBJ1-2
TGTGCCAGTAGTCGCGGGGAGTGGGGGGCCAACGTCCTGACTTTC	CASSRGEWGANVLTF	TRBV19	.	.	TRBJ2-6
TGTGCCTGGAGCGGACAGTCGGGCAATCAGCCCCAGCATTTT	CAWSGQSGNQPQHF	TRBV30	.	.	TRBJ1-5
TGTGCCAGCAGCCCACAGGGCGACTATGGCTACACCTTC	CASSPQGDYGYTF	TRBV5-4	.	.	TRBJ1-2
TGCGCCAGCAGCCGGGACTATCTCTACGAGCAGTACTTC	CASSRDYLYEQYF	TRBV4-3	.	TRBD2	TRBJ2-7
TGTGCCAGCAGTCTGAGGACAGTGCTGAACTATGGCTACACCTTC	CASSLRTVLNYGYTF	TRBV28	.	.	TRBJ1-2
TGTGCCACCAGCAGACTCGCCGGGACTAGCGGGACGGACTACAATGAGCAGTTCTTC	CATSRLAGTSGTDYNEQFF	TRBV15	.	TRBD2	TRBJ2-1
TGCGCCAGCAGCTTAACAGGGAAATCTAATGAAAAACTGTTTTTT	CASSLTGKSNEKLFF	TRBV5-1	.	.	TRBJ1-4
TGTGCCAGCTCACCAGAGGGGGTCACAGATACGCAGTATTTT	CASSPEGVTDTQYF	TRBV18	.	.	TRBJ2-3
TGCGCCAGCAGCCAAGGCGGGGACAGGGTTTTCCGCTATTTT	CASSQGGDRVFRYF	TRBV4-1	.	TRBD1	TRBJ2-3
TGTGCCAGCCAACGGGTGACTAGCGGGAGAAACGAGCAGTACTTC	CASQRVTSGRNEQYF	TRBV6-5	.	TRBD2	TRBJ2-7